A selection of T cell receptor beta chains follows, all from one sample in a study of radiotherapy plus CTLA-4 blockade in lung cancer. Using immunoSEQ multiplex PCR, the repertoire was profiled, and TCRdb retains in-frame clones only, with some absent. The sample consists of 75,000 to 100,000 clones, about 90% of them appearing once. The sample in question was peripheral blood, obtained from a patient treated with radiotherapy plus ipilimumab. These receptors came from a human donor with non-small cell lung cancer that progressed on radiotherapy plus ipilimumab. Both conserved end residues are part of each CDR3. A D gene is named only where the DNA matches it firmly. A row's size may be missing; if present it is once, few, many or a size class.

CDR3aa | CDR3nt | abundance | d_gene | len | j_gene | v_gene
CASSVGWRGNTEAFF | TGTGCCAGCAGCGTCGGTTGGAGGGGGAACACTGAAGCTTTCTTT | - | - | 15 | TRBJ1-1 | TRBV9
CASSLGQLANTGELFF | TGTGCCAGCAGCTTAGGACAGCTCGCGAACACCGGGGAGCTGTTTTTT | - | - | 16 | TRBJ2-2 | TRBV7-2
CASSLEDRPYNEQFF | TGCGCCAGCAGCTTGGAGGACAGGCCTTACAATGAGCAGTTCTTC | - | TRBD1 | 15 | TRBJ2-1 | TRBV5-1
CASSVLAGGPEQYF | TGCGCCAGCAGTGTTCTAGCGGGAGGGCCCGAGCAGTACTTC | - | TRBD2 | 14 | TRBJ2-7 | TRBV10-2
CASSLVRDEQYF | TGTGCCAGCAGCTTAGTGCGGGACGAGCAGTACTTC | - | - | 12 | TRBJ2-7 | TRBV7-9
CASGEVGLNTEAFF | TGTGCCAGCGGGGAAGTGGGGTTGAACACTGAAGCTTTCTTT | - | - | 14 | TRBJ1-1 | TRBV6-6
CASRTSGSDGGELFF | TGCGCCAGCCGGACTAGCGGGAGCGATGGCGGGGAGCTGTTTTTT | - | TRBD2 | 15 | TRBJ2-2 | TRBV5-1
CASSQGEGETQYF | TGCGCCAGCAGCCAAGGGGAGGGAGAGACCCAGTACTTC | - | TRBD2 | 13 | TRBJ2-5 | TRBV4-1
CASSSSSYEQYF | TGTGCCAGCAGCTCTAGCTCCTACGAGCAGTACTTC | - | - | 12 | TRBJ2-7 | TRBV11-3
CSVNDHLAEQFF | TGCAGCGTTAATGATCACCTTGCTGAGCAGTTCTTC | - | - | 12 | TRBJ2-1 | TRBV29-1
CASSYSGGASRNEQFF | TGTGCCAGCAGTTACTCAGGGGGGGCTAGCCGAAATGAGCAGTTCTTC | - | - | 16 | TRBJ2-1 | TRBV6-5
CASSPNVGDEQYF | TGTGCCAGCTCACCTAACGTAGGCGACGAGCAGTACTTC | - | - | 13 | TRBJ2-7 | TRBV18
CASSIQETLTLNTGELFF | TGTGCCAGTAGTATCCAGGAGACCCTTACCCTGAACACCGGGGAGCTGTTTTTT | - | - | 18 | TRBJ2-2 | TRBV19
CASSTPTIGGEGNEQFF | TGTGCCAGCAGCACTCCAACCATCGGGGGAGAAGGTAATGAGCAGTTCTTC | - | - | 17 | TRBJ2-1 | TRBV13
CASSPPGTGAYEQYF | TGTGCCAGCAGCCCCCCTGGGACAGGGGCCTACGAGCAGTACTTC | - | TRBD1 | 15 | TRBJ2-7 | TRBV6-5
CASSREGQGGSFGYTF | TGCGCCAGCAGCAGAGAGGGACAGGGGGGCTCGTTTGGCTACACCTTC | - | TRBD1 | 16 | TRBJ1-2 | TRBV5-1
CASSSLGSFIRNEQFF | TGTGCCAGCAGTTCACTCGGGAGTTTTATCAGAAATGAGCAGTTCTTC | - | - | 16 | TRBJ2-1 | TRBV6-5
CASSSSRLNYEQYF | TGTGCCAGCAGCTCCTCCCGACTGAACTACGAGCAGTACTTC | once | - | 14 | TRBJ2-7 | TRBV6-1
CASSPAGTRHYEQYF | TGCGCCAGCAGCCCCGCCGGGACTCGTCACTACGAGCAGTACTTC | - | - | 15 | TRBJ2-7 | TRBV4-1
CATGTTDRETQYF | TGTGCCACAGGGACCACCGACCGGGAGACCCAGTACTTC | - | - | 13 | TRBJ2-5 | TRBV19
CASRPHSLTLETQYF | TGCGCCAGCAGACCCCATTCTCTCACATTAGAGACCCAGTACTTC | - | - | 15 | TRBJ2-5 | TRBV5-1
CASSQRKPNAEALF | TGTGCCAGCTCACAGAGGAAACCGAACGCTGAAGCCCTCTTT | - | - | 14 | TRBJ1-1 | TRBV18
CASSATGTRSSGANVLTF | TGTGCCAGCAGCGCCACCGGGACACGGAGCTCTGGGGCCAACGTCCTGACTTTC | - | - | 18 | TRBJ2-6 | TRBV5-4
CASSVGTPGTQYF | TGTGCCAGCAGCGTAGGGACTCCCGGTACGCAGTATTTT | - | - | 13 | TRBJ2-3 | TRBV9
CASSVQGTYGYTF | TGTGCCAGCAGTGTTCAGGGAACCTATGGCTACACCTTC | - | - | 13 | TRBJ1-2 | TRBV2
CASRGREISEAFF | TGTGCCAGCAGGGGCAGGGAGATATCTGAAGCTTTCTTT | - | - | 13 | TRBJ1-1 | TRBV6-1
CASSYRSETQYF | TGTGCCAGCAGTTACAGGTCAGAGACCCAGTACTTC | - | - | 12 | TRBJ2-5 | TRBV7-9
CASSAQLLLRSGSVGEQYF | TGTGCCAGCAGCGCACAGTTACTCCTTCGCAGCGGGAGTGTTGGCGAGCAGTACTTC | - | TRBD2 | 19 | TRBJ2-7 | TRBV11-2
CASSTLRTANTGELFF | TGTGCCAGCTCAACCCTCCGGACCGCGAACACCGGGGAGCTGTTTTTT | - | - | 16 | TRBJ2-2 | TRBV18
CASSFDLEGYTF | TGCGCCAGCAGCTTCGACTTGGAAGGATACACCTTC | - | - | 12 | TRBJ1-2 | TRBV5-1
CASSEANTIYGYTF | TGTGCCAGCAGTGAAGCAAACACAATCTATGGCTACACCTTC | - | - | 14 | TRBJ1-2 | TRBV6-1
CASSVGTRDTEQYF | TGTGCCAGCAGCGTGGGTACAAGGGACACGGAGCAGTACTTC | - | - | 14 | TRBJ2-7 | TRBV9
CASSLGQGAPETQYF | TGTGCCAGCAGCTTGGGACAGGGGGCGCCGGAGACCCAGTACTTC | - | TRBD1 | 15 | TRBJ2-5 | TRBV7-9